This T cell receptor (beta chain) came from a study of T cells in localized non-small cell lung cancer. The CDR3 is 15 amino acids. Germline V gives CDR1 SGDLS, CDR2 YYNGEE. V lost 5 bases and J lost 2, with 16 bases in between. TCRdb's copy holds only in-frame clones and misses some; the assay was immunoSEQ multiplex PCR. The sample contains about 4,500 clones, around 30% of which appear only once. By share, this clone ranks as medium-sized. The V call is TRBV9, the J call TRBJ2-5; D ambiguous. Sequencing was performed on lung tumor tissue, taken before any cancer treatment. The source is a male donor at least 60 years old with stage I lung adenocarcinoma. The CDR3 DNA reads TGTGCCAGCAGTGAAAGTAGGTCAAAGCAAGAGACCCAGTACTTC. It codes for CASSESRSKQETQYF.